A single T cell receptor (beta chain) is shown here with its context. The repertoire was sequenced with immunoSEQ multiplex PCR; TCRdb's copy has only in-frame clones and lacks some. This table holds roughly 53,000 clones, approximately 86% found once. The record originates from a study of blood T cell repertoires in COVID-19. At the level of the study: Both acute and convalescent COVID-19 samples were obtained from the United States, Italy and Spain. The analysed material was cDNA or gDNA that came from T cells, B-cell-depleted T cells, or PBMCs.

This CDR3 has 14 residues. The V segment lost 6 bases and the J segment 4 bases; nucleotides outside the gene matches: 6. Germline-derived CDR1 and CDR2 are SNHLY and FYNNEI. Sequences were obtained from peripheral blood. The chain combines TRBV2 with TRBJ2-5; 9 bases match TRBD1. The receptor was derived from a human donor in a cohort sampled during active COVID-19. The DNA for the CDR3 is TGTGCCAGCAGATGGCGGACAGGGGCAGAGACCCAGTACTTC. Its protein product is CASRWRTGAETQYF.